The rows below give T cell receptor beta chains drawn from one sample of a study of CDR3 diversity in severe acne. Using its own MiXCR run on the PCR reads, TCRdb lists one record per CDR3 protein. The data show approximately 84,000 distinct CDR3 sequences, 45% to 65% seen once. Sequencing used blood. The source of these receptors is a male donor in good health, without acne. Each CDR3 is given with its conserved first and last residue. D genes are given only for firm matches. Clone size is not always given. Where it is, it says once, few, many or a class for expanded clones.

j_call d_call v_call clone_size cdr3_aa cdr3_nt
TRBJ1-1 . TRBV11-2 few CASSARGGTEAFF TGTGCCAGCAGTGCTAGGGGAGGCACTGAAGCTTTCTTT
TRBJ2-1 TRBD2 TRBV2 many CAGGTSGSNRLVF TGTGCCGGAGGGACTAGCGGGAGTAACCGACTTGTCTTC
TRBJ1-2 TRBD1 TRBV6-2/TRBV6-3 many CASSDAGGGYTF TGTGCCAGCAGTGACGCAGGGGGCGGCTACACCTTC
TRBJ2-3 TRBD2 TRBV20-1 . CSAVAGGRTDTQYF TGCAGTGCCGTAGCGGGGGGCCGCACAGATACGCAGTATTTT
TRBJ2-5 TRBD2 TRBV20-1 few CSAGTVLAGQETQYF TGCAGTGCAGGGACCGTGCTAGCGGGACAAGAGACCCAGTACTTC
TRBJ1-1 . TRBV10-3 . CAAQGLNTEAFF TGCGCAGCTCAGGGCCTGAACACTGAAGCTTTCTTT
TRBJ1-1 . TRBV7-9 many CASSVGGDTEAFF TGTGCCAGCAGCGTAGGGGGAGACACTGAAGCTTTCTTT
TRBJ1-1 . TRBV5-1 many CASSLGVGSTEAFF TGCGCCAGCAGCTTGGGAGTAGGGTCCACTGAAGCTTTCTTT
TRBJ2-5 TRBD1 TRBV6-5 few CASSYGPGTGDETQYF TGTGCCAGCAGTTACGGGCCCGGGACAGGGGACGAGACCCAGTACTTC
TRBJ2-7 . TRBV15 medium-sized CATSDGLGYEQYF TGTGCCACCAGCGATGGGTTGGGGTACGAGCAGTACTTC
TRBJ2-7 TRBD2 TRBV6-6 medium-sized CASASGSYEQYF TGTGCCAGCGCAAGCGGGAGTTACGAGCAGTACTTC
TRBJ1-5 . TRBV6-6 many CASKLRVHQPQHF TGTGCCAGCAAATTAAGGGTTCATCAGCCCCAGCATTTT
TRBJ2-5 TRBD1 TRBV7-9 many CASSLDRGRETQYF TGTGCCAGCAGCTTGGACAGGGGACGAGAGACCCAGTACTTC
TRBJ1-2 . TRBV25-1 . CASSNTLQGGRGYTF TGTGCCAGCAGCAATACTCTTCAGGGCGGACGGGGCTACACCTTC
TRBJ2-7 TRBD2 TRBV20-1 . CSARSSGTSSVEQYF TGCAGTGCTAGGTCCTCCGGGACTAGCTCGGTCGAGCAGTACTTC
TRBJ2-7 . TRBV15 . CATSRVGDEQYF TGTGCCACCAGCAGAGTTGGGGACGAGCAGTACTTC
TRBJ2-7 . TRBV10-3 few CAISLDYNYEQYF TGTGCCATCAGTTTGGACTATAACTACGAGCAGTACTTC
TRBJ1-2 . TRBV20-1 . CSASEGLDYGYTF TGCAGCGCTAGTGAGGGGCTGGACTATGGCTACACCTTC
TRBJ2-6 . TRBV10-3 . CAISDFGGSTEAF TGTGCCATCAGTGATTTTGGGGGGAGCACTGAAGCTTTC
TRBJ2-3 . TRBV6-5 . CASSFYICSARQDYRLTDTQYF .
TRBJ1-6 . TRBV11-2 medium-sized CASSLNSPLHF TGTGCCAGCAGCTTAAACTCACCCCTCCACTTT
TRBJ1-6 TRBD1 TRBV6-4 medium-sized CASSDRDRNSPLHF TGTGCCAGCAGTGACCGGGACAGGAATTCACCCCTCCACTTT
TRBJ1-2 TRBD1 TRBV5-6 many CASRQWAGGAYGYTF TGTGCCAGCAGGCAGTGGGCAGGGGGCGCCTATGGCTACACCTTC
TRBJ1-4 . TRBV24-1 . CATSLRESDEKLFF TGTGCCACCAGTCTCAGGGAGAGTGACGAAAAACTGTTTTTT
TRBJ2-5 TRBD2 TRBV20-1 . CSASLLAELGTQYF TGCAGTGCTAGCTTACTAGCGGAGCTGGGGACCCAGTACTTC
TRBJ1-2 . TRBV3-1 many CASSQGAGINYGYTF TGTGCCAGCAGCCAGGGAGCAGGAATCAACTATGGCTACACCTTC
TRBJ2-2 . TRBV5-4 once CASSLASREVGELFF TGTGCCAGCAGCTTGGCGTCAAGGGAAGTCGGGGAGCTGTTTTTT
TRBJ2-3 TRBD1 TRBV20-1 . CSARRTGGGDTQYF TGCAGTGCTAGAAGGACAGGGGGTGGAGATACGCAGTATTTT
TRBJ2-3 TRBD2 TRBV4-1 . CASSFAGGYTDTQYF TGCGCCAGCAGCTTCGCGGGGGGATACACAGATACGCAGTATTTT
TRBJ2-7 TRBD2 TRBV29-1 . CSVAGANSYEQYF TGCAGCGTAGCGGGGGCGAACTCCTACGAGCAGTACTTC
TRBJ2-3 . TRBV20-1 few CSAKTAYNEQYF TGCAGTGCTAAAACAGCATACAATGAGCAGTATTTT
TRBJ1-2 TRBD1 TRBV7-9 . CASSSEAAGGRGGYTF TGTGCCAGCAGCTCGGAAGCGGCAGGGGGAAGAGGTGGCTACACCTTC
TRBJ1-6 . TRBV28 . CASSLPGLSNSPLHF TGTGCCAGCAGTTTACCGGGACTCTCGAATTCACCCCTCCACTTT
TRBJ1-3 . TRBV9 . CASSVGPLSSGNTIYF TGTGCCAGCAGCGTGGGACCCCTAAGCTCTGGAAACACCATATATTTT
TRBJ1-6 . TRBV2 many CASSSRESSYNSPLHF TGTGCCAGCAGTAGCAGGGAGAGCTCCTATAATTCACCCCTCCACTTT
TRBJ2-7 TRBD2 TRBV10-3 few CAIRGTSSDEQYF TGTGCCATCAGAGGGACTAGTTCCGACGAGCAGTACTTC
TRBJ2-1 TRBD2 TRBV20-1 . CSAAAGTSNEQFF TGCAGTGCTGCCGCCGGGACTAGCAATGAGCAGTTCTTC
TRBJ2-2 . TRBV24-1 . CATSVSFGGELFF TGTGCCACCAGTGTCAGTTTTGGCGGGGAGCTGTTTTTT
TRBJ1-2 TRBD1 TRBV19 . CASRQDRGYGYTF TGTGCCAGTCGGCAGGACAGGGGCTATGGCTACACCTTC
TRBJ1-1 TRBD1 TRBV25-1 . CASSAGQVRTAFF TGTGCCAGCAGTGCGGGACAGGTTCGAACAGCTTTCTTT
TRBJ1-5 . TRBV25-1 once CASSSSGTNSNQPQHF TGTGCCAGCAGTTCCTCCGGGACGAATAGCAATCAGCCCCAGCATTTT
TRBJ2-2 TRBD1 TRBV12-3/TRBV12-4 many CASTQQGGFDTGELFF TGTGCCAGCACCCAACAGGGGGGCTTCGACACCGGGGAGCTGTTTTTT
TRBJ2-7 TRBD2 TRBV20-1 . CSARDASGGAYYEQYF TGCAGTGCTAGAGATGCTAGCGGGGGGGCTTACTACGAGCAGTACTTC
TRBJ1-1 . TRBV9 . CASSVDGGPYTEAFF TGTGCCAGCAGCGTAGATGGGGGGCCCTACACTGAAGCTTTCTTT
TRBJ1-2 TRBD1 TRBV3-1 . CASSPTGAGGSSGYTF TGTGCCAGCAGCCCGACTGGTGCAGGGGGTAGTAGCGGCTACACCTTC
TRBJ1-1 . TRBV7-9 . CASSLAGRVNTEAFF TGTGCCAGCAGCTTAGCCGGCCGGGTGAACACTGAAGCTTTCTTT
TRBJ2-7 TRBD2 TRBV7-2 few CASSNSGTYEQYF TGTGCCAGCAGCAATAGCGGGACCTACGAGCAGTACTTC
TRBJ1-3 . TRBV6-5 many CASSDGFSSGNTIYF TGTGCCAGCAGCGACGGCTTTTCCTCTGGAAACACCATATATTTT
TRBJ2-1 TRBD2 TRBV20-1 . CSAETSGLYNEQFF TGCAGTGCTGAGACTAGCGGGTTATACAATGAGCAGTTCTTC
TRBJ2-1 TRBD2 TRBV20-1 . CSVLAGRGNEQFF TGCAGCGTACTAGCGGGAAGAGGAAATGAGCAGTTCTTC
TRBJ2-3 . TRBV5-1 . CATSSNVATDTQYF TGCGCCACCAGCTCCAATGTAGCGACGGATACGCAGTATTTT
TRBJ2-3 TRBD1 TRBV7-9 few CASSRDSLDTQYF TGTGCCAGCAGCAGGGACAGTCTAGATACGCAGTATTTT
TRBJ2-3 . TRBV20-1 many CSARPQTDTQYF TGCAGTGCTAGGCCCCAAACAGATACGCAGTATTTT
TRBJ2-1 TRBD2 TRBV13 . CASSSRTSGGAGGNEQFF TGTGCCAGCAGCTCCCGGACTAGCGGGGGGGCCGGGGGCAATGAGCAGTTCTTC
TRBJ1-6 TRBD1 TRBV20-1 . CRNAVNRGQANSPLHF TGCAGAAATGCCGTAAACAGGGGACAGGCCAATTCACCCCTCCACTTT
TRBJ1-5 . TRBV7-8 many CASSLSLNQPQHF TGTGCCAGCAGCTTAAGCCTCAATCAGCCCCAGCATTTT
TRBJ1-4 . TRBV20-1 . CSERAAWPNEKLFF TGCAGTGAACGGGCAGCTTGGCCTAATGAAAAACTGTTTTTT
TRBJ1-1 . TRBV6-5 . CASSTRFRNTEAFF TGTGCCAGCAGCACGAGGTTTCGGAACACTGAAGCTTTCTTT